The 5 T cell receptor beta chains listed next were all sequenced from one sample in a study of pediatric ulcerative colitis. Clones were sequenced by immunoSEQ multiplex PCR, and TCRdb holds only the in-frame ones, with some missing. Here the sample spans about 64,000 clones, 77% being singletons. Material for sequencing was blood. All receptors come from a boy aged 5-17 years with moderate ulcerative colitis.

The chain recombines TRBV7-9 with TRBJ1-2; unclear D gene. V was clipped by 1 base and J by 0 bases, with 12 bases between them. Germline V gives CDR1 SEHNR, CDR2 FQNEAQ (reference sequence). This CDR3 region has 16 residues. The CDR3 reads CASSLEVPFSNYGYTF. For the CDR3, the DNA is TGTGCCAGCAGCTTAGAGGTGCCGTTTTCTAACTATGGCTACACCTTC.

This clone was picked up one time. The chain joins TRBV6-5 to TRBJ1-4; TRBD1 aligns across 9 bases. Losses at the gene ends were 6 bases for V and 8 bases for J; bases not matched to a gene: 7. This CDR3 region has 14 residues. Per the germline V gene, CDR1 is MNHEY and CDR2 is SVGAGI. CDR3 protein: CASSRQGGFEKLFF. The DNA of the CDR3 is TGTGCCAGCAGCCGACAGGGGGGATTCGAAAAACTGTTTTTT.

The rearrangement links TRBV4-2 to TRBJ2-3; no clear D gene. CDR3 length: 13 residues. The germline V gene encodes CDR1 LGHNA and CDR2 YNFKEQ. The V end lost 0 bases, the J end lost 1 base, and 2 bases lay between the germline ends. CDR3 in DNA: TGTGCCAGCAGCCAAGAAGGCACAGATACGCAGTATTTT. This translates into CASSQEGTDTQYF.

V and J are TRBV18 and TRBJ1-2, with D tentatively TRBD1 (6 bases). The germline gives CDR1 KGHSH, CDR2 LQKENI. Trimming took off 4 bases at V and 1 base at J, with 10 bases between the two ends. The CDR3 sequence is 14 residues long. The CDR3 DNA reads TGTGCCAGCTCACTCCAGGGGATTAACTATGGCTACACCTTC. Protein sequence: CASSLQGINYGYTF.

J is TRBJ2-2 and V is TRBV13; D might be TRBD2 (6 bases). The germline V gene has CDR1 PRHDT and CDR2 FYEKMQ (reference sequence). With 1 base removed from V and 1 base from J, the gap between germline ends came to 10 bases. The CDR3 extends over 16 amino acids. The CDR3: CASSLAGSGNTGELFF. The CDR3 region has the DNA TGTGCCAGCAGCTTAGCTGGTAGCGGGAACACCGGGGAGCTGTTTTTT.